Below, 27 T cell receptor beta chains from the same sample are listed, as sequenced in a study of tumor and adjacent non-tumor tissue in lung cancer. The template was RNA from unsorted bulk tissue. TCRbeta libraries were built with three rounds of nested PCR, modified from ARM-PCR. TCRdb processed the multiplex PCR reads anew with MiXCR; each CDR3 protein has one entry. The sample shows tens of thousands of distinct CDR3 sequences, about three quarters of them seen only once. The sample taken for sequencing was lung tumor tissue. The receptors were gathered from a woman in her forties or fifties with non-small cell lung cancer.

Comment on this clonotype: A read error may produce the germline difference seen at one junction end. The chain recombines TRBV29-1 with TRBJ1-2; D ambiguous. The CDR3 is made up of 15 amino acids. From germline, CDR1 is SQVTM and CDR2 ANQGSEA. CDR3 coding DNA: TGCAGCATTGAAGCTTTGAGTGAGGCGGGCTATGGCTACACATTC. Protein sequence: CSIEALSEAGYGYTF.

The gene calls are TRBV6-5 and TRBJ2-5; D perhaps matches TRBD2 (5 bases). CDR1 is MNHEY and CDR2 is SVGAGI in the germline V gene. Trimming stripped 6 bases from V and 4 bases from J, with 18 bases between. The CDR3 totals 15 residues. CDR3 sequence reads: CASRSSGISLETQYF. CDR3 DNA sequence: TGTGCCAGCAGGTCATCCGGGATTAGTCTAGAGACCCAGTACTTC.

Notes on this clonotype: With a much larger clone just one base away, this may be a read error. CDR3 bases: TGCAATGCTGCACCCACTGGGGCAGATACGCAGTATTTT. Translating gives CNAAPTGADTQYF. This chain connects TRBV20-1 to TRBJ2-3, with D uncertain. This CDR3 comprises 13 residues. Germline V CDR1 and CDR2: DFQATT, SNEGSKA (reference sequence).

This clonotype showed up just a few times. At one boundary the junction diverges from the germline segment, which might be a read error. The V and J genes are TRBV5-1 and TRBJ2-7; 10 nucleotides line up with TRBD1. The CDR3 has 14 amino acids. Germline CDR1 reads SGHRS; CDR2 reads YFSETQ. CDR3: CASGLGQGSDEQYF. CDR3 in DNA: TGCGCCAGCGGCTTGGGACAGGGGAGCGACGAGCAGTACTTC.

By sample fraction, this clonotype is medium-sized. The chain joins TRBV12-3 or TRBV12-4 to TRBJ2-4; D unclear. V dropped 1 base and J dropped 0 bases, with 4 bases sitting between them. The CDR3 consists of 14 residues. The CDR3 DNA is TGTGCCAGCAGTTTAGGGCTAGCCAAAAACATTCAGTACTTC. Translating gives CASSLGLAKNIQYF.

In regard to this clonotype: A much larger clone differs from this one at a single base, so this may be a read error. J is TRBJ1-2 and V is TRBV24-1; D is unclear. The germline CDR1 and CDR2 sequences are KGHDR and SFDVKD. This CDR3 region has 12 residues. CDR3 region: CATSDFGYGCTF. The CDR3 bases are TGTGCCACCAGTGATTTTGGCTATGGCTGCACCTTC.

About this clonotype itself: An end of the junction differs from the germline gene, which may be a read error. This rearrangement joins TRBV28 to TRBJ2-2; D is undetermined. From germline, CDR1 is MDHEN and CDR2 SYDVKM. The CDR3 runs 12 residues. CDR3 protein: CASPANTRELFF. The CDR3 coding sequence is TGTGCCAGCCCGGCGAACACCCGGGAGCTGTTTTTT. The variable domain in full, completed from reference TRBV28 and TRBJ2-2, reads DVKVTQSSRYLVKRTGEKVFLECVQDMDHENMFWYRQDPGLGLRLIYFSYDVKMKEKGDIPEGYSVSREKKERFSLILESASTNQTSMYLCASPANTRELFFGEGSRLTVL.

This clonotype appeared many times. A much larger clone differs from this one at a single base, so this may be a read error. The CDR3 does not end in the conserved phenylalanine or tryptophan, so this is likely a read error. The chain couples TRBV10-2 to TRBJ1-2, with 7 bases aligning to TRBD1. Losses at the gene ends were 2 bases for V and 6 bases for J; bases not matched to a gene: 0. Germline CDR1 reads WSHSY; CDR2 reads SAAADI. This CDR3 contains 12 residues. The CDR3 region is CASSETGDGYTL. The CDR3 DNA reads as TGCGCCAGCAGTGAGACAGGGGATGGCTACACCCTC.

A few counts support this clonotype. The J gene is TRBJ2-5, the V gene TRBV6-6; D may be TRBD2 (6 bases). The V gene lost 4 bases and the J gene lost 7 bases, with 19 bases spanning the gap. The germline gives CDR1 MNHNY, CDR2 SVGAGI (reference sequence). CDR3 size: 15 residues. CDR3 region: CASSSQPATRGTQYF. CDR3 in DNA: TGTGCCAGCAGTTCTCAACCGGCGACTAGGGGGACCCAGTACTTC.

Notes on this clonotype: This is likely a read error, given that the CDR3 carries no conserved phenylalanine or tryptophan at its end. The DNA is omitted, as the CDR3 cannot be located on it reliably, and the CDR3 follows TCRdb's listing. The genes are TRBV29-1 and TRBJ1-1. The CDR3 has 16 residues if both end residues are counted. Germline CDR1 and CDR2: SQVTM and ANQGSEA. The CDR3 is CSVEGTLTALDAEPFS.

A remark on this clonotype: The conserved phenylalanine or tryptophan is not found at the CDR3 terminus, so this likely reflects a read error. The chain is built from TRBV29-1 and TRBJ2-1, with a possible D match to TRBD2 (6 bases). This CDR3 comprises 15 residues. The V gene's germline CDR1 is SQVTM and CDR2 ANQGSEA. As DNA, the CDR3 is TGTAGCGTTGAAGAGTCGACTAGGTCCATCAATGAGCAGTTCGTC. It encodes CSVEESTRSINEQFV.

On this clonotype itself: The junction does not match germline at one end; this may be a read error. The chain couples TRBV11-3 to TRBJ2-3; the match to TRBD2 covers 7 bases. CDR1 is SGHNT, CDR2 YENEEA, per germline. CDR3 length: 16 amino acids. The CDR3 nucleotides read TGTGCCAGCAGCTTAGGATGGCGGGAGACTGCAGATATGCAGTATTTT. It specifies CASSLGWRETADMQYF. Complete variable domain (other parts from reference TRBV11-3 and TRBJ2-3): EAGVVQSPRYKIIEKKQPVAFWCNPISGHNTLYWYLQNLGQGPELLIRYENEEAVDDSQLPKDRFSAERLKGVDSTLKIQPAELGDSAVYLCASSLGWRETADMQYFGPGTRLTVL.

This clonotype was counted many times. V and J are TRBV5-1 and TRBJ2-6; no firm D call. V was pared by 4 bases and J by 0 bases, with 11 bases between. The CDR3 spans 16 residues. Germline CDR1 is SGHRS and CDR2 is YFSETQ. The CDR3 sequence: CASSPGPSSGANVLTF. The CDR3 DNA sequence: TGCGCCAGCAGCCCTGGACCCAGCTCTGGGGCCAACGTCCTGACTTTC.

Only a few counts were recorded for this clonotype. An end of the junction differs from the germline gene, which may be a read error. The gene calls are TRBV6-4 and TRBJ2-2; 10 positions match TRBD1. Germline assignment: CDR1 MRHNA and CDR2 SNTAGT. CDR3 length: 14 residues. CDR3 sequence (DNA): TGTGCCAGCGGACAGGGGGATGACACCGGGGAGCTGCTTTTT. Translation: CASGQGDDTGELLF.

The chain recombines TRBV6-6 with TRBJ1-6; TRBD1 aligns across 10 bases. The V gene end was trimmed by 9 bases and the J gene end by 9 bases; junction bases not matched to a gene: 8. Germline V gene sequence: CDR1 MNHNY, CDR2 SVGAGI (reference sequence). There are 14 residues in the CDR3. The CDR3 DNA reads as TGTGCCAGGGGTCAGGGACAGGGGTTTTCACCCCTCCACTTT. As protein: CARGQGQGFSPLHF.

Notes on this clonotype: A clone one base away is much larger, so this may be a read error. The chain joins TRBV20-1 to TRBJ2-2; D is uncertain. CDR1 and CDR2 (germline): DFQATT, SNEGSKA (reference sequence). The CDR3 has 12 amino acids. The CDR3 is CRAGGNTGELFF. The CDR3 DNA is TGCAGAGCCGGCGGGAACACCGGGGAGCTGTTTTTT.

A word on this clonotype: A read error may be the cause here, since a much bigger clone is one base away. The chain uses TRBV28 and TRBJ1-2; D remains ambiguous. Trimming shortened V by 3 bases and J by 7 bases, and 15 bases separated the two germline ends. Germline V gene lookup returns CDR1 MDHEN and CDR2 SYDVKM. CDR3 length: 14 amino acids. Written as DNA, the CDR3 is TGTGCCAGCAGTTTGATGTGCGGGCAACCTGGCTACACCTTC. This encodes CASSLMCGQPGYTF.

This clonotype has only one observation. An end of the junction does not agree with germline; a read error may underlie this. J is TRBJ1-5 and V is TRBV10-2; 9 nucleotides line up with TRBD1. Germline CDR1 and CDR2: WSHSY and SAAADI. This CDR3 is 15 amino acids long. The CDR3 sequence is CPSNGTGIENQPQHF. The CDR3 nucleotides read TGCCCCAGCAATGGGACAGGGATAGAAAATCAGCCCCAGCATTTT.

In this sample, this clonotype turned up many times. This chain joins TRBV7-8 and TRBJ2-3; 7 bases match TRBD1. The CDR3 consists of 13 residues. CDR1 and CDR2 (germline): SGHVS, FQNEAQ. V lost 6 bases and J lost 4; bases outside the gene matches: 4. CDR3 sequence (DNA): TGTGCCAGCAGGTCGGACAGGCCAGATACGCAGTATTTT. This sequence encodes CASRSDRPDTQYF.

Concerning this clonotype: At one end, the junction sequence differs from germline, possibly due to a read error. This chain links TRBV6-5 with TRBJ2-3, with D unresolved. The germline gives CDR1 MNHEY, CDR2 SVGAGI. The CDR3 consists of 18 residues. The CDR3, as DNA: TGTGCCAGCAGTTACTCGACGGATAGGGTTTTCATCGCAGATATGCAGTATTTT. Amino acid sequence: CASSYSTDRVFIADMQYF.

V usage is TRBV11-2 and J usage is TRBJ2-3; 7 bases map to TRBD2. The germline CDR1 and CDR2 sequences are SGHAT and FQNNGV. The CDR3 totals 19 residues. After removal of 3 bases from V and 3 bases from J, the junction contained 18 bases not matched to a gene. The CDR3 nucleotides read TGTGCCAGCAGCTTGGATGTGGCGGGAGTAGGACATGGGACAGATACGCAGTATTTT. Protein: CASSLDVAGVGHGTDTQYF.

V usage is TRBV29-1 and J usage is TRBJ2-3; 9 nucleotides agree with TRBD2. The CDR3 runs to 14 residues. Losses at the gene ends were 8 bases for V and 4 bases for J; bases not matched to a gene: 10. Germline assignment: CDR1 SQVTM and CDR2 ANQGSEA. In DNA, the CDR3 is TGCAGCATTTCTAGCGGGAAAGAGCCAGATACGCAGTATTTT. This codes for CSISSGKEPDTQYF.

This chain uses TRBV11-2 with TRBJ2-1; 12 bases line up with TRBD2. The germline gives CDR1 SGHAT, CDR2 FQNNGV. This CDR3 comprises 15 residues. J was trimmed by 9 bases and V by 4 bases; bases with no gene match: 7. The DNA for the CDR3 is TGTGCCAGCAGCTCCTGGACTAGCGGGATGGGTGAGCAGTTCTTC. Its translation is CASSSWTSGMGEQFF.

CDR3 bases: TGTGCTAGCTGTTACGAGCCACCGTCATACAATGAGCAGTTCTTC. Encoded protein: CASCYEPPSYNEQFF. The rearrangement joins TRBV28 to TRBJ2-1, with D uncertain. CDR3 length equals 15 residues. Germline-derived CDR1 and CDR2 are MDHEN and SYDVKM.

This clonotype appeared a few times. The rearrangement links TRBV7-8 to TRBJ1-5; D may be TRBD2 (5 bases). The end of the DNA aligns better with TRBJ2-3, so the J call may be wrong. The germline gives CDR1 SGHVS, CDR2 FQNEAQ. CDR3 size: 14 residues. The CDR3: CASSLDGGAQPQYF. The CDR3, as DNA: TGTGCCAGCAGCTTGGACGGAGGAGCTCAGCCCCAGTATTTT.

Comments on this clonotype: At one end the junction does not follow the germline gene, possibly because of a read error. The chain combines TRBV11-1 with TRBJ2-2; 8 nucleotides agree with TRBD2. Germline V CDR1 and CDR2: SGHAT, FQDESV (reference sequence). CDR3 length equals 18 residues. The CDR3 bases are TGTGCTAGCAGCATAGCTATCAGCGGGAGTTACCACACCGGGGAGCTCTTTTTT. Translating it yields CASSIAISGSYHTGELFF.

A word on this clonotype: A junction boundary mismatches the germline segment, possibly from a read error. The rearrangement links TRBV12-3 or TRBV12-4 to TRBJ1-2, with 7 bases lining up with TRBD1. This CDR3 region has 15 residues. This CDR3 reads CANSRQGLGKDDYTF. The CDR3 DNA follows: TGTGCCAACAGTAGACAGGGATTAGGGAAAGATGACTACACCTTC.